A single sample is the source of the 20 T cell receptor beta chains below, sequenced in a study of blood T cell repertoires in COVID-19 (dated by TCRdb to about 2020). The library was produced with the immunoSEQ multiplex PCR assay. TCRdb stores this immuneACCESS table with in-frame sequences only. Part of the clones is absent; in the studies checked, under half of the shortfall reflects unresolved V genes, and no reason is known for the rest. The sample profile shows 250,000 or so clones; over 80% of them were found once. The leading ten clones occupy over 1.5% of the sample. Material: peripheral blood. These receptors all come from a woman in her thirties or forties who had recovered from COVID-19.

V usage is TRBV20-1 and J usage is TRBJ2-7, with 10 bases fitting TRBD2. Germline V lookup: CDR1 DFQATT, CDR2 SNEGSKA (reference sequence). The CDR3 has 14 residues. J gave up 4 bases and V 3 bases, and 6 bases lay outside the gene matches. CDR3 in amino acids: CSASLAGATYEQYF. The CDR3 DNA follows: TGCAGTGCTAGTCTAGCGGGGGCCACGTACGAGCAGTACTTC.

The chain joins TRBV5-1 to TRBJ1-5; D gene ambiguous. The CDR3 is made up of 13 amino acids. In germline, CDR1 is SGHRS, CDR2 YFSETQ. Deletions cut 4 bases from V and 6 bases from J, with 11 bases between. The CDR3 DNA reads TGCGCCAGCAGCCCAGAGGGTGCTCAGCCCCAGCATTTT. Its protein is CASSPEGAQPQHF.

The chain recombines TRBV6-5 with TRBJ1-6; TRBD1 aligns across 9 bases. CDR1 is MNHEY and CDR2 is SVGAGI in the germline V gene. This CDR3 has 15 residues. The V gene end was trimmed by 8 bases and the J gene end by 7 bases; junction bases not matched to a gene: 9. The DNA of the CDR3 is TGTGCCAGCCGTATACAGGGGGCTCCGAATTCACCCCTCCACTTT. It yields the protein CASRIQGAPNSPLHF.

The V call is TRBV9, the J call TRBJ2-5; 9 positions agree with TRBD2. The V and J ends lost 0 bases and 5 bases, in that order; junction bases with no gene match: 5. CDR3 length: 15 amino acids. Germline loops: CDR1 SGDLS, CDR2 YYNGEE. CDR3 bases: TGTGCCAGCAGCGTAGCTAGCGGGGTTTGGGAGACCCAGTACTTC. This codes for CASSVASGVWETQYF.

The rearrangement links TRBV4-2 to TRBJ2-3; 7 nucleotides agree with TRBD2. With V trimmed by 4 bases and J by 1 base, 8 bases remained unmatched. The CDR3 runs 16 residues. Germline CDR1 is LGHNA and CDR2 is YNFKEQ. The CDR3 loop reads CASSRGVAGRTDTQYF. The CDR3 nucleotides are TGTGCCAGCAGCCGGGGGGTAGCGGGCCGCACAGATACGCAGTATTTT.

Comment on this clone: Other nucleotide sequences from this sample produce the same CDR3. The J gene is TRBJ1-3, the V gene TRBV19, with unresolved D. Germline lookup yields CDR1 LNHDA and CDR2 SQIVND (reference sequence). Trimming cost V 6 bases and J 4 bases, with 13 bases left between them. This CDR3 is built from 14 residues. In nucleotides, the CDR3 is TGTGCCAGTAGCTTTTCCTCGTCGGGAAACACCATATATTTT. This codes for CASSFSSSGNTIYF.

This chain joins TRBV5-4 and TRBJ2-3; the D is unclear. This CDR3 has 15 amino acids. Per germline, CDR1 SGHNT and CDR2 YYREEE (reference sequence). Trimming took 4 bases from V and 0 from J, leaving 12 bases between them. The CDR3, as DNA: TGTGCCAGCAGCCCCGGTGGCAGGAGCACAGATACGCAGTATTTT. Translating it yields CASSPGGRSTDTQYF.

This chain joins TRBV3-1 (or the pseudogene TRBV3-2) and TRBJ1-1, with 10 bases that match TRBD1. Germline V CDR1 and CDR2: LGHDT, YNNKEL (reference sequence). The CDR3 runs 17 residues. Germline trimming cut 4 bases from V and 7 bases from J; bases unmatched to any gene: 15. The CDR3 protein is CASSPNTGTGVFGEAFF. The CDR3 DNA reads as TGTGCCAGCAGCCCTAATACCGGGACAGGGGTTTTCGGTGAAGCTTTCTTT.

The chain carries TRBV3-1 (or the pseudogene TRBV3-2) and TRBJ1-6; D uncertain. This CDR3 has 14 amino acids. CDR1 is LGHDT, CDR2 YNNKEL, per germline (reference sequence). With 4 bases removed from V and 8 bases from J, the gap between germline ends came to 12 bases. CDR3 DNA: TGTGCCAGCAGCCTAGCCGTGTATGATTCACCCCTCCACTTT. Residues: CASSLAVYDSPLHF.

The rearrangement joins TRBV28 to TRBJ1-2; possible D gene TRBD1, 5 bases. The CDR3 length is 15 residues. V lost 3 bases and J 0 bases, leaving 11 bases between the germline ends. From germline, CDR1 is MDHEN and CDR2 SYDVKM. The CDR3 region has the DNA TGTGCCAGCAGTTTTTTGACAGCCTCTAACTATGGCTACACCTTC. Its protein product is CASSFLTASNYGYTF.

This clone was seen a single time. The chain has TRBV5-1 and TRBJ1-3; 8 nucleotides agree with TRBD1. V lost 4 bases and J lost 2; bases outside the gene matches: 11. The CDR3 sequence is 17 residues long. Germline loops: CDR1 SGHRS, CDR2 YFSETQ. CDR3 nucleotide sequence: TGCGCCAGCAGCCCCAGAGGTCAGGGGGCAACTGGAAACACCATATATTTT. This translates into CASSPRGQGATGNTIYF.

The chain uses TRBV5-1 and TRBJ2-7; D may be TRBD1 (5 bases). Trimming removed 2 bases from V and 2 bases from J, with 20 bases in between. CDR3 length: 17 residues. Per the germline V gene, CDR1 is SGHRS and CDR2 is YFSETQ. Here the CDR3 DNA reads TGCGCCAGCAGCTTTTTAATCGGCAGGGCTGATACCTACGAGCAGTACTTC. It encodes CASSFLIGRADTYEQYF.

As to this clone: Germline and junction disagree at one end, which may indicate a read error. The chain recombines TRBV28 with TRBJ1-2, with a weak D call TRBD1 (6 bases). Germline lookup yields CDR1 MDHEN and CDR2 SYDVKM. CDR3 length: 12 residues. DNA for the CDR3: TGCGGGGCGGGGGGCGCGAACTATGGCTACACCTTC. Its translation: CGAGGANYGYTF.

The V gene is TRBV11-2, the J gene TRBJ2-3, with D possibly matching TRBD1 (5 bases). The germline CDR1 and CDR2 sequences are SGHAT and FQNNGV. V lost 6 bases, J lost 6 bases, and 10 bases lay in between. The CDR3 consists of 12 residues. The CDR3 DNA reads TGTGCCAGCAGGACAGAAGGCGATACGCAGTATTTT. Its protein product is CASRTEGDTQYF. The whole variable domain, remainder taken from reference TRBV11-2 and TRBJ2-3, is EAGVAQSPRYKIIEKRQSVAFWCNPISGHATLYWYQQILGQGPKLLIQFQNNGVVDDSQLPKDRFSAERLKGVDSTLKIQPAKLEDSAVYLCASRTEGDTQYFGPGTRLTVL.

J is TRBJ1-5 and V is TRBV10-2, with D possibly being TRBD1 (5 bases). The germline gives CDR1 WSHSY, CDR2 SAAADI. The CDR3 runs 14 residues. The V and J ends lost 4 bases and 7 bases respectively, with 14 bases between them. DNA for the CDR3: TGCGCCAGCAGTGGGGGATGGGGGGAACAGCCCCAGCATTTT. Its translation is CASSGGWGEQPQHF.

The V gene is TRBV13, the J gene TRBJ2-4, with TRBD2 matching 9 bases. Germline V CDR1 and CDR2: PRHDT, FYEKMQ (reference sequence). With V trimmed by 5 bases and J by 3 bases, 11 bases remained unmatched. This CDR3 is built from 17 residues. Here the CDR3 reads CASSPLFERGVKNIQYF. DNA of the CDR3: TGTGCCAGCAGCCCCCTTTTTGAGCGGGGGGTCAAAAACATTCAGTACTTC.

This clone has more than one count but fewer than ten. This sequence joins TRBV15 and TRBJ1-4; D remains unclear. This CDR3 spans 13 amino acids. Trimming stripped 3 bases from V and 8 bases from J, with 10 bases between. CDR1 and CDR2 from the germline V gene are LNHNV and YYDKDF (reference sequence). DNA of the CDR3: TGTGCCACCAGCAGGGGAGCCGGGGAAAAACTGTTTTTT. It is translated as CATSRGAGEKLFF.

This clone appeared a single time. The chain is built from TRBV2 and TRBJ2-1, with D maybe TRBD2 (6 bases). Germline-derived CDR1 and CDR2 are SNHLY and FYNNEI. The CDR3 is made up of 16 amino acids. V was clipped by 3 bases and J by 0 bases, with 12 bases between them. CDR3 in amino acids: CASSEDYPFSYNEQFF. Written as DNA, the CDR3 is TGTGCCAGCAGTGAGGACTATCCCTTCTCCTACAATGAGCAGTTCTTC.

The chain joins TRBV18 to TRBJ1-2, with 11 nucleotides matching TRBD1. Germline CDR1 KGHSH, CDR2 LQKENI. V was clipped by 5 bases and J by 2 bases; unmatched bases: 7. The CDR3 is 16 residues long. CDR3: CASSYGQGAFNYGYTF. The CDR3 DNA reads TGTGCCAGCTCATATGGACAGGGGGCATTCAACTATGGCTACACCTTC. Combining the CDR3 with reference TRBV18 and TRBJ1-2 gives the whole variable domain NAGVMQNPRHLVRRRGQEARLRCSPMKGHSHVYWYRQLPEEGLKFMVYLQKENIIDESGMPKERFSAEFPKEGPSILRIQQVVRGDSAAYFCASSYGQGAFNYGYTFGSGTRLTVV.

This chain connects TRBV2 to TRBJ2-1; 7 positions agree with TRBD2. Trimming removed 5 bases from V and 0 bases from J; junction bases left unmatched: 4. The length of the CDR3 is 15 residues. Germline V lookup: CDR1 SNHLY, CDR2 FYNNEI. The CDR3 loop is CASSSRGNSYNEQFF. The CDR3 nucleotides read TGTGCCAGCAGTTCGCGGGGGAACTCCTACAATGAGCAGTTCTTC. Full variable domain (missing parts from reference TRBV2 and TRBJ2-1): EPEVTQTPSHQVTQMGQEVILRCVPISNHLYFYWYRQILGQKVEFLVSFYNNEISEKSEIFDDQFSVERPDGSNFTLKIRSTKLEDSAMYFCASSSRGNSYNEQFFGPGTRLTVL.